What follows are 30 T cell receptor beta chains derived from one specimen sequenced in a study of vaccination effects on CD4 cells after COVID-19. Following culture for ten to eleven days, CD4+ T cells were isolated. Each participant was administered two doses of either the BNT162b2 or the mRNA-1273 vaccine. Only in-frame clones appear in the TCRdb table, and some are missing; sequencing was by immunoSEQ multiplex PCR. The data hold about 73,000 clones, with around 69% observed a single time. Antigen specificity for these receptors is unknown. The source material was CD4+ T cells from PBMCs cultured without peptide, sampled after COVID-19 vaccination. All receptors come from a human donor who received a COVID-19 vaccine.

The chain links TRBV5-1 to TRBJ2-1, with D perhaps matching TRBD2 (6 bases). CDR1 and CDR2 (germline): SGHRS, YFSETQ. This CDR3 has 15 amino acids. V lost 5 bases, J lost 4 bases, and 16 bases lay in between. In DNA form, the CDR3 reads TGCGCCAGCAGAGGTCGGGGGATGGCTTACAATGAGCAGTTCTTC. Translating gives CASRGRGMAYNEQFF.

The rearrangement uses TRBV19 and TRBJ1-6; tentative D call: TRBD1 (5 bases). The germline V gene encodes CDR1 LNHDA and CDR2 SQIVND (reference sequence). Between the trimmed V and J ends, which lost 5 bases and 6 bases, there was a span of 17 bases. The CDR3 length is 16 residues. The CDR3 sequence: CASSRRQIPPNSPLHF. DNA of the CDR3: TGTGCCAGTAGTCGGCGACAGATCCCCCCTAATTCACCCCTCCACTTT.

The chain has TRBV6-4 and TRBJ1-2; weak D call: TRBD1 (6 bases). Deletions cut 6 bases from V and 4 bases from J, with 12 bases between. Germline V gene lookup returns CDR1 MRHNA and CDR2 SNTAGT. The CDR3 length is 13 residues. The CDR3 sequence is CASSGTGTYGYTF. CDR3 sequence (DNA): TGTGCCAGCAGCGGCACAGGGACCTATGGCTACACCTTC.

J is TRBJ2-3 and V is TRBV30; tentative D call: TRBD2 (6 bases). The germline CDR1 and CDR2 sequences are GTSNPN and SVGIG (reference sequence). Trimming cost V 2 bases and J 4 bases, with 7 bases left between them. The CDR3 loop spans 12 amino acids. The CDR3 region is CAWSSGADTQYF. The CDR3, as DNA: TGTGCCTGGAGTTCGGGGGCAGATACGCAGTATTTT.

V usage is TRBV5-1 and J usage is TRBJ1-6, with D possibly matching TRBD1 (5 bases). V was trimmed by 7 bases and J by 11 bases, leaving 22 bases between them. This CDR3 spans 15 amino acids. In germline, CDR1 is SGHRS, CDR2 YFSETQ. CDR3 DNA: TGCGCCAGCGCGACCGGGGAGGGGTCTTTCACACCCCTCCACTTT. Translated, it gives CASATGEGSFTPLHF.

The gene calls are TRBV6-1 and TRBJ1-1; TRBD1 agrees at 7 bases. The CDR3 length is 11 residues. In germline, CDR1 is MNHNS, CDR2 SASEGT. J was trimmed by 9 bases and V by 10 bases; bases with no gene match: 8. CDR3 sequence: CAIRGTEKAFF. The DNA of the CDR3 is TGTGCCATCAGGGGGACAGAGAAAGCTTTCTTT.

V is TRBV10-2 and J is TRBJ2-2; 9 positions agree with TRBD1. V lost 3 bases, J lost 14 bases, and 7 bases stayed unmatched. CDR1 and CDR2 (germline): WSHSY, SAAADI. The CDR3 length is 13 residues. CDR3 residues: CASSDPDRGRLFF. CDR3 nucleotides: TGCGCCAGCAGTGACCCGGACAGGGGACGTCTGTTTTTT.

This clone was seen a few times. The gene calls are TRBV7-3 and TRBJ2-3, with TRBD1 identical over 8 bases. This CDR3 is built from 17 residues. Losses at the gene ends were 5 bases for V and 2 bases for J; bases not matched to a gene: 12. The germline CDR1 and CDR2 sequences are SGHTA and FQGTGA. The DNA of the CDR3 is TGTGCCAGCAGCCCGGGGACAGGATTGGGGTTCACAGATACGCAGTATTTT. This codes for CASSPGTGLGFTDTQYF.

The chain links TRBV19 to TRBJ2-5; TRBD1 matches at 7 bases. There are 15 residues in the CDR3. V lost 0 bases, J lost 2 bases, and 3 bases stayed unmatched. The germline V gene encodes CDR1 LNHDA and CDR2 SQIVND (reference sequence). CDR3 in amino acids: CASSIDRGSQETQYF. In DNA form, the CDR3 reads TGTGCCAGTAGTATAGACAGGGGGTCGCAAGAGACCCAGTACTTC.

The CDR3: CASSTPYEQYV. The CDR3 bases are TGTGCCAGCAGCACCCCCTACGAGCAGTACGTC. The rearrangement uses TRBV21-1 and TRBJ2-7. TRBV21-1 is reported as a pseudogene. CDR3 length: 11 residues.

The rearrangement uses TRBV3-1 (or the pseudogene TRBV3-2) and TRBJ1-3; perhaps TRBD1 as D (6 bases). CDR3 length: 14 residues. V shed 4 bases and J shed 2 bases, with 9 bases lying between them. Germline V gene data show CDR1 as LGHDT and CDR2 as YNNKEL (reference sequence). The chain's CDR3 is CASSRTGTGNTIYF. The CDR3 coding sequence is TGTGCCAGCAGCCGTACAGGGACTGGAAACACCATATATTTT.

A few counts support this clone. This rearrangement joins TRBV7-9 to TRBJ2-7, with D unclear. The germline V gene has CDR1 SEHNR and CDR2 FQNEAQ (reference sequence). The CDR3 contains 12 residues. The V and J ends lost 1 base and 5 bases respectively, with 6 bases between them. The CDR3 DNA is TGTGCCAGCAGCTTAGTGGGCGACGAGCAGTACGTC. It translates to CASSLVGDEQYV.

This rearrangement joins TRBV9 to TRBJ2-2; tentative D call: TRBD2 (7 bases). The CDR3 totals 16 residues. From germline, CDR1 is SGDLS and CDR2 YYNGEE. Trimming left V 0 bases short and J 4 bases short, with 13 bases between. CDR3 nucleotides: TGTGCCAGCAGCGTAGGGGGGGGCGACGGCACCGGGGAGCTGTTTTTT. Amino acid sequence: CASSVGGGDGTGELFF. Filled out from reference TRBV9 and TRBJ2-2, the complete variable domain reads DSGVTQTPKHLITATGQRVTLRCSPRSGDLSVYWYQQSLDQGLQFLIQYYNGEERAKGNILERFSAQQFPDLHSELNLSSLELGDSALYFCASSVGGGDGTGELFFGEGSRLTVL.

This chain links TRBV19 with TRBJ2-2, with D hard to call. The length of the CDR3 is 13 residues. The germline V gene has CDR1 LNHDA and CDR2 SQIVND (reference sequence). V shed 4 bases and J shed 3 bases, with 6 bases lying between them. The CDR3 DNA is TGTGCCAGTAGTAAAAGGGACACCGGGGAGCTGTTTTTT. It encodes CASSKRDTGELFF.

The genes are TRBV6-5 and TRBJ1-4, with D possibly being TRBD1 (6 bases). The germline CDR1 and CDR2 sequences are MNHEY and SVGAGI. V shed 6 bases and J shed 4 bases, with 15 bases lying between them. The CDR3 has 15 amino acids. CDR3 in amino acids: CASRLQGEYNEKLFF. For the CDR3, the DNA is TGTGCCAGCAGGCTACAGGGAGAGTATAATGAAAAACTGTTTTTT.

The chain is built from TRBV6-2 or TRBV6-3 and TRBJ1-1; 8 nucleotides line up with TRBD1. The length of the CDR3 is 11 residues. V shed 5 bases, J shed 11 bases, and the junction held 4 bases outside the gene matches. In germline, CDR1 is MNHEY, CDR2 SVGEGT. CDR3 in amino acids: CASSPGGWAFF. For the CDR3, the DNA is TGTGCCAGCAGTCCAGGGGGCTGGGCTTTCTTT.

The rearrangement joins TRBV24-1 to TRBJ2-5, with TRBD1 as a possible D gene (6 bases). V lost 4 bases, J lost 5 bases, and 13 bases lay in between. The CDR3 consists of 14 residues. Germline loops: CDR1 KGHDR, CDR2 SFDVKD. Here the CDR3 reads CATSDTTGLETQYF. DNA of the CDR3: TGTGCCACCAGTGACACCACAGGGTTGGAGACCCAGTACTTC.

This clone has just a few counts. V is TRBV7-9 and J is TRBJ2-1, with a weak D call TRBD2 (6 bases). The V gene lost 5 bases and the J gene lost 1 base, with 9 bases spanning the gap. Germline V lookup: CDR1 SEHNR, CDR2 FQNEAQ (reference sequence). The length of the CDR3 is 14 residues. The CDR3 is CASSPGTSYNEQFF. The CDR3, as DNA: TGTGCCAGCAGCCCCGGGACTTCCTACAATGAGCAGTTCTTC.

This clone was picked up one time. V and J are TRBV18 and TRBJ2-3; 7 nucleotides line up with TRBD2. Trimming took 2 bases from V and 8 from J; bases not matched to a gene: 4. The CDR3 runs to 13 residues. The germline CDR1 and CDR2 sequences are KGHSH and LQKENI. CDR3 sequence reads: CASSPGEGSTQYF. Written as DNA, the CDR3 is TGTGCCAGCTCACCAGGGGAGGGCAGTACGCAGTATTTT.

The chain carries TRBV5-1 and TRBJ2-2; 7 bases agree with TRBD1. V was clipped by 7 bases and J by 1 base; unmatched bases: 7. This CDR3 is 15 amino acids long. The V gene's germline CDR1 is SGHRS and CDR2 YFSETQ. CDR3 amino acids: CASRTDRENTGELFF. In nucleotides, the CDR3 is TGCGCCAGCCGAACCGACAGGGAGAACACCGGGGAGCTGTTTTTT.

This rearrangement joins TRBV19 to TRBJ2-2; 8 bases fit TRBD2. J was trimmed by 5 bases and V by 2 bases; bases with no gene match: 4. The germline CDR1 and CDR2 sequences are LNHDA and SQIVND (reference sequence). This CDR3 is 15 amino acids long. CDR3 in amino acids: CASSIPGGPTGELFF. CDR3 sequence (DNA): TGTGCCAGTAGTATACCGGGGGGGCCGACCGGGGAGCTGTTTTTT.

The chain combines TRBV7-3 with TRBJ2-1; 7 bases are a match to TRBD1. Looked up from germline, CDR1 is SGHTA and CDR2 is FQGTGA. The CDR3 length is 15 residues. With 3 bases clipped from V and 2 bases from J, the junction kept 4 bases outside the gene matches. The CDR3 sequence: CASSFGQEPYNEQFF. The CDR3 DNA sequence: TGTGCCAGCAGCTTCGGACAGGAACCCTACAATGAGCAGTTCTTC.

This chain uses TRBV11-2 with TRBJ2-3, with D tentatively TRBD2 (7 bases). The V gene's germline CDR1 is SGHAT and CDR2 FQNNGV. The CDR3 spans 14 residues. The CDR3 is CAFEGGGYSDTQYF. The CDR3 coding sequence is TGTGCATTCGAAGGGGGGGGTTATTCAGATACGCAGTATTTT.

The genes are TRBV2 and TRBJ2-5; D perhaps matches TRBD2 (6 bases). V was shortened by 1 base and J by 5 bases, with 14 bases between the two germline ends. Germline V gives CDR1 SNHLY, CDR2 FYNNEI. The CDR3 totals 15 residues. The CDR3 loop reads CASSEESGDGETQYF. Written as DNA, the CDR3 is TGTGCCAGCAGTGAAGAGTCGGGAGACGGTGAGACCCAGTACTTC.

This clone has a handful of counts. The chain links TRBV5-1 to TRBJ1-6; 10 bases are a match to TRBD1. This CDR3 is built from 15 residues. Germline V gives CDR1 SGHRS, CDR2 YFSETQ. The junction had 3 bases not matched to a gene; V was cut back by 3 bases and J by 6 bases. CDR3 sequence: CASSSRQGANSPLHF. DNA of the CDR3: TGCGCCAGCAGCTCACGACAGGGGGCTAATTCACCCCTCCACTTT.

This clone has only one observation. The chain has TRBV6-6 and TRBJ2-5; D gene unclear. V was clipped by 0 bases and J by 2 bases, with 7 bases between them. CDR1 and CDR2 (germline): MNHNY, SVGAGI (reference sequence). The CDR3 has 14 amino acids. Here the CDR3 DNA reads TGTGCCAGCAGTTACTCTCCAGGACAAGAGACCCAGTACTTC. Protein product: CASSYSPGQETQYF.

V gene TRBV6-5 combines with J gene TRBJ2-3, with 7 nucleotides matching TRBD1. Germline assignment: CDR1 MNHEY and CDR2 SVGAGI. The CDR3 totals 15 residues. J gave up 1 base and V 8 bases, and 9 bases lay outside the gene matches. Here the CDR3 reads CASRRQGTGTDTQYF. CDR3 sequence (DNA): TGTGCCAGCCGCCGACAGGGTACTGGCACAGATACGCAGTATTTT.

This sequence joins TRBV10-3 and TRBJ2-7; 8 bases match TRBD2. The CDR3 consists of 14 residues. Trimming removed 6 bases from V and 0 bases from J; junction bases left unmatched: 4. Looked up from germline, CDR1 is ENHRY and CDR2 is SYGVKD. CDR3 region: CAISGTSSSYEQYV. The CDR3, as DNA: TGTGCCATCAGCGGGACTAGTAGCTCCTACGAGCAGTACGTC.

The chain carries TRBV28 and TRBJ2-2, with D perhaps assigned TRBD1 or TRBD2 (5 bases each). CDR1 and CDR2 from the germline V gene are MDHEN and SYDVKM. CDR3 length: 15 residues. V was clipped by 7 bases and J by 5 bases, with 17 bases between them. CDR3: CASTASFRVTGELFF. As DNA, the CDR3 is TGTGCCAGCACCGCTAGCTTCAGGGTAACCGGGGAGCTGTTTTTT.

The rearrangement joins TRBV19 to TRBJ1-2; 10 nucleotides align to TRBD1. The CDR3 spans 15 residues. Germline loops: CDR1 LNHDA, CDR2 SQIVND (reference sequence). The V and J ends lost 4 bases and 4 bases, in that order; junction bases with no gene match: 6. For the CDR3, the DNA is TGTGCCAGTAGTAACCGGGACAGGGGACTCTATGGCTACACCTTC. This encodes CASSNRDRGLYGYTF.